The 13 T cell receptor beta chains below come from one sample, sequenced in a study of blood T cell repertoires in COVID-19. The table came from immunoSEQ multiplex PCR; TCRdb's copy has only in-frame clones and leaves some out. In the table there are roughly 280,000 clones, around 80% of which are singletons. Sequencing was carried out using peripheral blood. These receptor sequences come from a man in his 60s with acute or convalescent COVID-19.

The chain is built from TRBV19 and TRBJ1-2, with 7 nucleotides matching TRBD1. The V gene's germline CDR1 is LNHDA and CDR2 SQIVND (reference sequence). The CDR3 covers 14 residues. With V trimmed by 7 bases and J by 4 bases, 9 bases remained unmatched. As DNA, the CDR3 is TGTGCCAGTAAGGCTACAGGGGTGCCCTATGGCTACACCTTC. Translated, it gives CASKATGVPYGYTF. Full variable domain (rest looked up from reference TRBV19 and TRBJ1-2): DGGITQSPKYLFRKEGQNVTLSCEQNLNHDAMYWYRQDPGQGLRLIYYSQIVNDFQKGDIAEGYSVSREKKESFPLTVTSAQKNPTAFYLCASKATGVPYGYTFGSGTRLTVV.

The chain joins TRBV7-9 to TRBJ1-4; 10 bases match TRBD1. Germline trimming cut 4 bases from V and 6 bases from J; bases unmatched to any gene: 11. Germline CDR1 reads SEHNR; CDR2 reads FQNEAQ (reference sequence). CDR3 length equals 17 residues. DNA of the CDR3: TGTGCCAGCAGCTCATCCAGGGGAGGGACAGGGGATGAAAAACTGTTTTTT. Protein: CASSSSRGGTGDEKLFF.

This chain connects TRBV30 to TRBJ2-2; no definite D call. The germline gives CDR1 GTSNPN, CDR2 SVGIG (reference sequence). The CDR3 extends over 13 amino acids. Trimming left V 2 bases short and J 4 bases short, with 8 bases between. CDR3 region: CAWSITVTGELFF. CDR3 sequence (DNA): TGTGCCTGGAGTATAACAGTCACCGGGGAGCTGTTTTTT.

V is TRBV7-8 and J is TRBJ2-2, with 13 bases aligning to TRBD2. This CDR3 is built from 18 residues. The germline V gene encodes CDR1 SGHVS and CDR2 FQNEAQ. V shed 3 bases, J shed 5 bases, and the junction held 9 bases outside the gene matches. CDR3 sequence (DNA): TGTGCCAGCAGCTTGGCCCAGAGGACTAGCGGGAGAACCGGGGAGCTGTTTTTT. Translation gives CASSLAQRTSGRTGELFF.

The chain employs TRBV28 and TRBJ2-4; the D gene is possibly TRBD1 (6 bases). V was cut by 7 bases and J by 5 bases, with 18 bases left in between. The CDR3 is made up of 15 amino acids. Germline V gives CDR1 MDHEN, CDR2 SYDVKM. The CDR3 sequence: CASKGNRAAENIQYF. The CDR3 DNA follows: TGTGCCAGCAAGGGAAACAGGGCCGCGGAAAACATTCAGTACTTC.

This rearrangement joins TRBV5-4 to TRBJ2-1, with 12 bases aligning to TRBD2. The V gene end was trimmed by 4 bases and the J gene end by 6 bases; junction bases not matched to a gene: 5. CDR3 size: 15 residues. Per germline, CDR1 SGHNT and CDR2 YYREEE (reference sequence). The CDR3 is CASSPGTSGPNEQFF. The CDR3 coding sequence is TGTGCCAGCAGCCCCGGGACTAGCGGGCCCAATGAGCAGTTCTTC.

For the CDR3, the DNA is TGTGCCAGCAGCCAAGCCGGGAGTCAGCCCCAGCATTTT. This translates into CASSQAGSQPQHF. The chain has TRBV3-1 (or the pseudogene TRBV3-2) and TRBJ1-5; D gene unclear. Germline V gene data show CDR1 as LGHDT and CDR2 as YNNKEL (reference sequence). V was clipped by 1 base and J by 6 bases, with 7 bases between them. The CDR3 runs 13 residues.

V usage is TRBV6-6 and J usage is TRBJ1-4; TRBD1 is a possible D gene (5 bases). The CDR3 covers 12 residues. Germline CDR1 and CDR2: MNHNY and SVGAGI (reference sequence). The V end was cut by 11 bases, the J end by 5 bases, with 12 bases between. The CDR3 protein is CACYSGNEKLFF. Here the CDR3 DNA reads TGTGCCTGCTACTCAGGGAATGAAAAACTGTTTTTT.

The CDR3 reads CASSAGAANTGELFF. CDR3 nucleotides: TGTGCCAGCAGTGCGGGAGCTGCGAACACCGGGGAGCTGTTTTTT. This chain joins TRBV28 and TRBJ2-2; 7 bases are a match to TRBD2. Looked up from germline, CDR1 is MDHEN and CDR2 is SYDVKM. V lost 5 bases to trimming and J lost 0 bases; unmatched junction nucleotides: 3. The CDR3 is made up of 15 amino acids.

V usage is TRBV7-2 and J usage is TRBJ1-1; the D gene is possibly TRBD1 (5 bases). The CDR3 consists of 14 residues. Looked up from germline, CDR1 is SGHTA and CDR2 is FQGNSA. Trimming took off 4 bases at V and 0 bases at J, with 9 bases between the two ends. The DNA of the CDR3 is TGTGCCAGCAGCTCGACAGCTATGAACACTGAAGCTTTCTTT. Its translation: CASSSTAMNTEAFF.

This sequence joins TRBV4-3 and TRBJ2-6; D not certain. The CDR3 covers 17 residues. V was trimmed by 1 base and J by 0 bases, leaving 10 bases between them. Per germline, CDR1 LGHNA and CDR2 YSLEER. CDR3 loop: CASSQGATRSGANVLTF. DNA for the CDR3: TGCGCCAGCAGCCAAGGGGCCACCCGCTCTGGGGCCAACGTCCTGACTTTC.

The V gene is TRBV10-3, the J gene TRBJ1-3; 7 bases are shared with TRBD1. The CDR3 runs 14 residues. J was trimmed by 9 bases and V by 0 bases; bases with no gene match: 5. Germline CDR1 is ENHRY and CDR2 is SYGVKD. The CDR3 is CAISESGQLFTIYF. The CDR3 coding sequence is TGTGCCATCAGTGAGTCGGGACAGTTGTTCACCATATATTTT.

The rearrangement joins TRBV6-1 to TRBJ1-3; TRBD1 might be the D (6 bases). V dropped 2 bases and J dropped 0 bases, with 14 bases sitting between them. Germline V gives CDR1 MNHNS, CDR2 SASEGT. The CDR3 is 17 amino acids. The CDR3 DNA follows: TGTGCCAGCAGTGAACAGCAGGGGCGAGTCTCTGGAAACACCATATATTTT. Residues: CASSEQQGRVSGNTIYF.